The 8 T cell receptor beta chains below were found in one sample sequenced in a study of beta chain features in type 1 diabetes. Study results and limitations: Shorter TCRB CDR3s, moderately but significantly so, were found in Type 1 diabetes patients in all four CD4+ subsets.

Isolated RNA was reverse transcribed in full, so expressed TCRB transcripts were sequenced. Sequenced by immunoSEQ multiplex PCR; TCRdb stores in-frame clones only, minus some. The table shows approximately 250,000 clones, with 9.5% to 13% occurring only once. The antigens for these receptors are not known. The sample was naive CD4+ T cells from blood. The receptors originated from a man aged 25-45 years with type 1 diabetes.

This clone was seen once. The chain has TRBV6-5 and TRBJ2-5; unclear D gene. The CDR3 has 13 residues. Trimming removed 5 bases from V and 3 bases from J, with 10 bases in between. Germline V gene data show CDR1 as MNHEY and CDR2 as SVGAGI. CDR3 DNA: TGTGCCAGCAGTGAACTGGTAGAAGAGACCCAGTACTTC. Amino acid sequence: CASSELVEETQYF.

This clone has a handful of counts. The chain uses TRBV7-9 and TRBJ2-7, with D perhaps matching TRBD1 (6 bases). The germline V gene encodes CDR1 SEHNR and CDR2 FQNEAQ (reference sequence). CDR3 length: 12 amino acids. Trimming stripped 5 bases from V and 6 bases from J, with 11 bases between. CDR3: CASSPRGIEQYF. CDR3 DNA sequence: TGTGCCAGCAGCCCCAGGGGTATCGAGCAGTACTTC.

This clone was found a few times. The genes are TRBV19 and TRBJ1-2; no clear D. Germline CDR1 is LNHDA and CDR2 is SQIVND (reference sequence). The germline V and J ends were trimmed by 10 bases and 0 bases, with 15 bases remaining between them. This CDR3 is 14 amino acids long. The CDR3 bases are TGTGCCACCCACGACTCAGATCCTAACTATGGCTACACCTTC. Encoded protein: CATHDSDPNYGYTF.

This clone was seen a few times. This chain links TRBV5-6 with TRBJ2-2, with D possibly TRBD1 on 6 matching bases. The CDR3 has 16 amino acids. CDR1 is SGHDT and CDR2 is YYEEEE in the germline V gene. The germline V and J ends were trimmed by 2 bases and 7 bases, with 18 bases remaining between them. The CDR3 here is CASSLGDTSLVGELFF. The CDR3 DNA reads TGTGCCAGCAGCTTAGGGGACACCTCCCTCGTCGGGGAGCTGTTTTTT.

In its sample, this clone was seen a few times. This chain connects TRBV15 to TRBJ2-3; 11 nucleotides agree with TRBD2. This CDR3 is 20 amino acids long. V shed 2 bases and J 0 bases; nucleotides not matched to a gene: 13. In germline, CDR1 is LNHNV, CDR2 YYDKDF (reference sequence). The chain's CDR3 is CATSRSPGLAGGLSTDTQYF. CDR3 bases: TGTGCCACCAGCAGAAGTCCAGGGCTAGCGGGGGGCCTCAGCACAGATACGCAGTATTTT.

The rearrangement uses TRBV9 and TRBJ2-1; TRBD2 matches at 8 bases. Trimming removed 0 bases from V and 4 bases from J; junction bases left unmatched: 9. The CDR3 length is 17 residues. Germline V gene data show CDR1 as SGDLS and CDR2 as YYNGEE. CDR3 bases: TGTGCCAGCAGCGTAGGAGGTAATAGCGGGGTTTACAATGAGCAGTTCTTC. It translates to CASSVGGNSGVYNEQFF.

The chain has TRBV27 and TRBJ1-6; TRBD1 might be the D (5 bases). Germline V CDR1 and CDR2: MNHEY, SMNVEV (reference sequence). Trimming took 3 bases from V and 0 from J, leaving 15 bases between them. CDR3 size: 18 residues. The chain's CDR3 is CASSLYRQNPSYNSPLHF. Written as DNA, the CDR3 is TGTGCCAGCAGTTTGTATCGACAGAACCCCTCCTATAATTCACCCCTCCACTTT.

CDR3 sequence reads: CASTETGRAYEQYF. The CDR3 coding sequence is TGTGCCAGCACCGAAACAGGGCGGGCCTACGAGCAGTACTTC. The rearrangement links TRBV28 to TRBJ2-7, with a tentative D call TRBD1 (6 bases). Germline V gene data show CDR1 as MDHEN and CDR2 as SYDVKM. The CDR3 runs to 14 residues. Trimming pared 7 bases from V and 2 bases from J, leaving 15 bases between.